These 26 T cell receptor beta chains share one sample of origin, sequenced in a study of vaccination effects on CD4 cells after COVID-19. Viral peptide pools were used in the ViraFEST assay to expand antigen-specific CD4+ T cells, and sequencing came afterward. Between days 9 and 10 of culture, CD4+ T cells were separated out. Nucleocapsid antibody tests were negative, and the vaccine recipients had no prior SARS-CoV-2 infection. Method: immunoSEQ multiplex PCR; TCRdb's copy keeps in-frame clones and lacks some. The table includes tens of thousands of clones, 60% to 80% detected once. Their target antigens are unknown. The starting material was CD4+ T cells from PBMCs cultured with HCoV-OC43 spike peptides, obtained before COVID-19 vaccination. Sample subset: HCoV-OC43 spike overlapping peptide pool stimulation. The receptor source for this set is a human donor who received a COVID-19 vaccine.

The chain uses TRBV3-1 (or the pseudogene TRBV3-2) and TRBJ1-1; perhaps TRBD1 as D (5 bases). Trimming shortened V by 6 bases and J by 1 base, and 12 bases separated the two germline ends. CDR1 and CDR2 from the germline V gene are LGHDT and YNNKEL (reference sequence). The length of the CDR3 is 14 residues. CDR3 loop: CASRNGQPNTEAFF. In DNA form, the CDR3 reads TGTGCCAGCAGAAATGGACAACCGAACACTGAAGCTTTCTTT.

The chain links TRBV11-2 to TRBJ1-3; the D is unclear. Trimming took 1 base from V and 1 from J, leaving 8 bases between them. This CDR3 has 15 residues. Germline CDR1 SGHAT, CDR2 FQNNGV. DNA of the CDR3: TGTGCCAGCAGCTTAGGAACAGCATCTGGAAACACCATATATTTT. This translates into CASSLGTASGNTIYF. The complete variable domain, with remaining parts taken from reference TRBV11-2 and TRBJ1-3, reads EAGVAQSPRYKIIEKRQSVAFWCNPISGHATLYWYQQILGQGPKLLIQFQNNGVVDDSQLPKDRFSAERLKGVDSTLKIQPAKLEDSAVYLCASSLGTASGNTIYFGEGSWLTVV.

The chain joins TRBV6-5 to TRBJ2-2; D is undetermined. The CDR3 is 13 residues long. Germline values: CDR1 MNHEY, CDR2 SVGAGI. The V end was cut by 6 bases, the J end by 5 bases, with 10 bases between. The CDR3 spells CASSTLETGELFF. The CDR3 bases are TGTGCCAGCAGCACCCTAGAAACCGGGGAGCTGTTTTTT.

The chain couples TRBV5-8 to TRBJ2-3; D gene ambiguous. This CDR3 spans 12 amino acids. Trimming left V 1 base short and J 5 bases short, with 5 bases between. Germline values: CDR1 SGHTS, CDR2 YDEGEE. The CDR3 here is CASSLSIDTQYF. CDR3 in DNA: TGTGCCAGCAGCTTGAGTATAGATACGCAGTATTTT.

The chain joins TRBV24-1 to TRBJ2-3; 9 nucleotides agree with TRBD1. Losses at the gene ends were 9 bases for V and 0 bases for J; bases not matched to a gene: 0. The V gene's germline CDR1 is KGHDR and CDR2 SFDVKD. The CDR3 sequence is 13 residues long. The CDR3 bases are TGTGCCACCGACAGGGGGAGCACAGATACGCAGTATTTT. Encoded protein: CATDRGSTDTQYF.

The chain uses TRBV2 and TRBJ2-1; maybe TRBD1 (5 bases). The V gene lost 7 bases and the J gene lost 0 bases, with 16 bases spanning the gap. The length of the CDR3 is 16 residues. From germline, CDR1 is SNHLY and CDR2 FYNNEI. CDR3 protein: CASTGAQQSSYNEQFF. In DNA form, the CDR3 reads TGTGCCAGCACTGGGGCTCAACAGAGCTCCTACAATGAGCAGTTCTTC.

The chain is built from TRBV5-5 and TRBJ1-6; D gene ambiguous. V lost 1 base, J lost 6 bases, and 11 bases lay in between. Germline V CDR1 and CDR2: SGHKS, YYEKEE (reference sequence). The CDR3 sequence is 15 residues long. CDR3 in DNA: TGTGCCAGCAGCTTGTATGAGGGCCTTAATTCACCCCTCCACTTT. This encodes CASSLYEGLNSPLHF.

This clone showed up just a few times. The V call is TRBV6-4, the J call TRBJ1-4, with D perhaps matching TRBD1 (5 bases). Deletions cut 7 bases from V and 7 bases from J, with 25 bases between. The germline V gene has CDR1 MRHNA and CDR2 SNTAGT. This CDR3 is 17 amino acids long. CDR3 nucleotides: TGTGCCAGCAAGAGGGCAGGGAAGGGTGTTGACGGTGAAAAACTGTTTTTT. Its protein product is CASKRAGKGVDGEKLFF.

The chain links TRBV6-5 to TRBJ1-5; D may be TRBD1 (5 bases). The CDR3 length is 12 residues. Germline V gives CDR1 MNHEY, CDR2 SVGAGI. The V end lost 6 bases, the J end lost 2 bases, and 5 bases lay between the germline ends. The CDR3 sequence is CASRGGNQPQHF. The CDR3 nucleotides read TGTGCCAGCAGAGGGGGCAATCAGCCCCAGCATTTT.

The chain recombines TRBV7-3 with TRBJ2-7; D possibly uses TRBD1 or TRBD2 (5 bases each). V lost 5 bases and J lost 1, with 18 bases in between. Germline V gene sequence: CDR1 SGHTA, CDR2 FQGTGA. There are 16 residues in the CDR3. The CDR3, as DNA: TGTGCCAGCAGCGTAATCGAGGGGAGAGATTCCTACGAGCAGTACGTC. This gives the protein CASSVIEGRDSYEQYV.

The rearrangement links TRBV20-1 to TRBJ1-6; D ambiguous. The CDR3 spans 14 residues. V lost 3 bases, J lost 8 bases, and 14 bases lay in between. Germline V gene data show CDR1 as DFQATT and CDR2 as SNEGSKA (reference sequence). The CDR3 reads CSASNNRADSPLHF. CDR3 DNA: TGCAGTGCTAGTAACAACCGAGCGGATTCACCCCTCCACTTT.

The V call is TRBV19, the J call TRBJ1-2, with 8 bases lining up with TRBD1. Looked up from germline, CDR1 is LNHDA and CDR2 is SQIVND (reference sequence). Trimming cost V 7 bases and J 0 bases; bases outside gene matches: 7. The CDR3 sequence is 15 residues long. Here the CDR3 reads CASKTPTGANYGYTF. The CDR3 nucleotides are TGTGCCAGTAAAACCCCGACAGGGGCTAACTATGGCTACACCTTC.

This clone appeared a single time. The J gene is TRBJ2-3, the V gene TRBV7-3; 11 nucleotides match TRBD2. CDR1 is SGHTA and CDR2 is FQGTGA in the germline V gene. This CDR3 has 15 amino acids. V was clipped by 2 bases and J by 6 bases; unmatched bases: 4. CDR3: CASSLSASGGDTQYF. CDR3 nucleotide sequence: TGTGCCAGCAGCTTATCGGCTAGCGGGGGGGATACGCAGTATTTT.

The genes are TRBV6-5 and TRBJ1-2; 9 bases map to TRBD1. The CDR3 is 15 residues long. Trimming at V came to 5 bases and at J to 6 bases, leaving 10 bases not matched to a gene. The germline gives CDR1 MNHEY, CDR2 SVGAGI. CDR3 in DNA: TGTGCCAGCAGTACACAGGGACAGGGTGTTAATGGCTACACCTTC. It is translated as CASSTQGQGVNGYTF.

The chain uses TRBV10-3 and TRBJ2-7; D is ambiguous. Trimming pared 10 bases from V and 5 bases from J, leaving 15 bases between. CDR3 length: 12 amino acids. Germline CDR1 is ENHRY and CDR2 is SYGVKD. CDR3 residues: CATRAALDEQYV. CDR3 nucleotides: TGTGCCACCCGCGCCGCTTTGGACGAGCAGTACGTC.

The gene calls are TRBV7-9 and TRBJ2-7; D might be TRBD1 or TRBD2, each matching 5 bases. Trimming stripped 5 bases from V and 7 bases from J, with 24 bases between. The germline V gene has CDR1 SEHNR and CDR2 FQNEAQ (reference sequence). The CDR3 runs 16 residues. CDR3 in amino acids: CASSPSGTEPLLEQYV. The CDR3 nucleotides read TGTGCCAGCAGCCCCTCCGGGACGGAACCTCTTCTTGAGCAGTACGTC.

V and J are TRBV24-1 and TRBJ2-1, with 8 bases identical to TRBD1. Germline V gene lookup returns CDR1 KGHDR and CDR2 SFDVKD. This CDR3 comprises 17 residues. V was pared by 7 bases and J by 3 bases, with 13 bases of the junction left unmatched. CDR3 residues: CATSNPRTGKIYNEQFF. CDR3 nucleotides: TGTGCCACCAGCAACCCACGGACAGGGAAAATCTACAATGAGCAGTTCTTC.

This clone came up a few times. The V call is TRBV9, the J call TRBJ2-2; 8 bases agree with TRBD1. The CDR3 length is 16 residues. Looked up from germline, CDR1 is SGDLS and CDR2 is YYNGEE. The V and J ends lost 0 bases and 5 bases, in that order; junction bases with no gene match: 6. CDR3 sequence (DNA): TGTGCCAGCAGCGTAGTCGGCAGGGGGCTGACCGGGGAGCTGTTTTTT. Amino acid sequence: CASSVVGRGLTGELFF. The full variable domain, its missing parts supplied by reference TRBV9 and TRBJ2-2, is DSGVTQTPKHLITATGQRVTLRCSPRSGDLSVYWYQQSLDQGLQFLIQYYNGEERAKGNILERFSAQQFPDLHSELNLSSLELGDSALYFCASSVVGRGLTGELFFGEGSRLTVL.

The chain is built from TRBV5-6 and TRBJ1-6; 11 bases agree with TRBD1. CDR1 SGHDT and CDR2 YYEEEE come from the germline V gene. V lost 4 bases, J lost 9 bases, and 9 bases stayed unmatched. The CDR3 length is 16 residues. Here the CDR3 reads CASSPYGTGGRSPLHF. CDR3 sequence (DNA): TGTGCCAGCAGCCCTTACGGGACAGGGGGTCGTTCACCCCTCCACTTT.

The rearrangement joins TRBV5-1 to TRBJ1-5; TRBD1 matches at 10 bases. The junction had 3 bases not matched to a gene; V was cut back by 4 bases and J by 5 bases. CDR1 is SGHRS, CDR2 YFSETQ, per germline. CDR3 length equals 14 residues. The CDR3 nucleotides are TGCGCCAGCAGCGCCGGACAGGGGGATCAGCCCCAGCATTTT. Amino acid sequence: CASSAGQGDQPQHF. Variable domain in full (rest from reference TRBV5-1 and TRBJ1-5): KAGVTQTPRYLIKTRGQQVTLSCSPISGHRSVSWYQQTPGQGLQFLFEYFSETQRNKGNFPGRFSGRQFSNSRSEMNVSTLELGDSALYLCASSAGQGDQPQHFGDGTRLSIL.

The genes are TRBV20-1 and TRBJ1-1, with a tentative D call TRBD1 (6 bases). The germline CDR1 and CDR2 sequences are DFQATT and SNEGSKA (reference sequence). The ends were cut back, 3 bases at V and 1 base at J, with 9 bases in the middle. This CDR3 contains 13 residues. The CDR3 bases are TGCAGTGCTAGTAGGGGGGGGAACACTGAAGCTTTCTTT. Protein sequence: CSASRGGNTEAFF.

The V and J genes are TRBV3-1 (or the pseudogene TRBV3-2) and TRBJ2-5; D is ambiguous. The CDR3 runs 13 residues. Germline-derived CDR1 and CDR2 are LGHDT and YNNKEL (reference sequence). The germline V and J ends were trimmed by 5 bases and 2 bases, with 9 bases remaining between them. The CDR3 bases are TGTGCCAGCAGCTCTCCAAGTCAAGAGACCCAGTACTTC. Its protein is CASSSPSQETQYF.

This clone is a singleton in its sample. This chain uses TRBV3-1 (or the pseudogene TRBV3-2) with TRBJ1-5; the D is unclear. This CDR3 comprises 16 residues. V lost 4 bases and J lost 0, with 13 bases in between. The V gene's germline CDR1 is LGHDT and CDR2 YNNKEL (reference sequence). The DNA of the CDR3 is TGTGCCAGCAGCCTCATGGCGGGGTTTAGCAATCAGCCCCAGCATTTT. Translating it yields CASSLMAGFSNQPQHF.

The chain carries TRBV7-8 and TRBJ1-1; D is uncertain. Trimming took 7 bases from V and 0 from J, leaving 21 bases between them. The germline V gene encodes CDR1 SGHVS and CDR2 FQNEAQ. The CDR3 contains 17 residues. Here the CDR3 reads CASILRHNPSMNTEAFF. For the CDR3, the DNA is TGTGCCAGCATCCTGAGACATAATCCTTCCATGAACACTGAAGCTTTCTTT.

The CDR3 is CASRIAGDTGELFF. The CDR3 nucleotides read TGCGCCAGCAGAATTGCAGGGGACACCGGGGAGCTGTTTTTT. This chain uses TRBV10-1 with TRBJ2-2; D may be TRBD1 (6 bases). CDR1 is WNHNN, CDR2 SYGVQD, per germline (reference sequence). Deletions cut 6 bases from V and 3 bases from J, with 11 bases between. The CDR3 runs 14 residues.

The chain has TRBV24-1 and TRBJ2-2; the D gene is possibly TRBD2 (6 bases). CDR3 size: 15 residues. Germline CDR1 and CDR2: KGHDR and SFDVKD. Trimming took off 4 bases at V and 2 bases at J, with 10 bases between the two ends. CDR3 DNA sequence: TGTGCCACCAGTGACCTCGGGAGAAACACCGGGGAGCTGTTTTTT. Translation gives CATSDLGRNTGELFF.